The T cell receptor (beta chain) under discussion was sequenced for a study of prognosis after radiotherapy for stage I lung cancer. Overall study: None of the patients had concurrent treatment alongside stereotactic body radiotherapy.

Broader study findings: The tumor specificity of expanded TCR clones remained undetermined. The study found lower Shannon entropy after stereotactic body radiation therapy in patients who developed distant metastases.

Amplicons of TCR beta CDR3 were generated from genomic DNA by two-round multiplex PCR. The use of primers specific to each TRBV and TRBJ gene characterized first-round PCR. TCRdb re-called the multiplex PCR reads through MiXCR, storing one row per CDR3 protein. The table lists about 51,000 distinct CDR3 sequences, 30% to 35% of them singletons, with under 9.5% in the top ten. V gave up 4 bases and J gave up 8 bases; unmatched junction bases: 11. Per the germline V gene, CDR1 is DFQATT and CDR2 is SNEGSKA (reference sequence). This CDR3 region has 15 residues. This clonotype was seen many times. No antigen is known for it.

This specimen was PBMCs, taken before or after stereotactic body radiation therapy (not recorded which). This rearrangement joins TRBV20-1 to TRBJ1-4; TRBD1 agrees at 9 bases. This sequence was found in a donor aged 50 or older with non-small cell lung cancer. The CDR3 reads CSANAQQGAPEKLFF. The CDR3 DNA reads TGCAGTGCTAACGCGCAACAGGGGGCGCCGGAAAAACTGTTTTTT.